The following is a TCR beta chain sequence with its context. The target antigen is unknown. This sample stems from a study of monozygotic twins with inflammatory bowel disease. Study outcomes and limitations: Distinguishing T cell subtypes was not possible. Immunosuppressive treatments differing between patients may have added repertoire variability.

The RNA usage for each TCR library was approximately 3.5 ug of total RNA. TCRdb re-called the 5' RACE reads and catalogs CDR3 proteins one per entry, DNA excluded. The sample totals 300,000 to 400,000 distinct CDR3 sequences; its top ten clones hold 2% to 2.5%. CDR3 length equals 15 residues. From germline, CDR1 is SGHNT and CDR2 YENEEA. The chain couples TRBV11-3 to TRBJ1-1; the D gene TCRdb calls, TRBD1, cannot be checked with no DNA. The specimen was blood. The TCR originated in a human donor with ulcerative colitis or Crohn's disease, or a healthy co-twin of an affected twin (not recorded which). CDR3 loop: CASSPGIGGNTEAFF.